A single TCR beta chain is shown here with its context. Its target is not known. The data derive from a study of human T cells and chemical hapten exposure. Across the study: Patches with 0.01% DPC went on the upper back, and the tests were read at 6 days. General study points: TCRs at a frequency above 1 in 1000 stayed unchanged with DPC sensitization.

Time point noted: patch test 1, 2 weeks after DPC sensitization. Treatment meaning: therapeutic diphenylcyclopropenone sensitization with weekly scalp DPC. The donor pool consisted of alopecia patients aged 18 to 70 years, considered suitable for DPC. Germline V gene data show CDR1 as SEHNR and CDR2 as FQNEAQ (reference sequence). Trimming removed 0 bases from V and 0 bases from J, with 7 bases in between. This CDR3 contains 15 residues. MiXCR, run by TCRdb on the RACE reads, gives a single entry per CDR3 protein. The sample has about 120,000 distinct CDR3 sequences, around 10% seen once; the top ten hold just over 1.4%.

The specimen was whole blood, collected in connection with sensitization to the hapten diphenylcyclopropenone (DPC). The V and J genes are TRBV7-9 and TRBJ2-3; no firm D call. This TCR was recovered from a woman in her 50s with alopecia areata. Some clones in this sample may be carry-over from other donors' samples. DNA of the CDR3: TGTGCCAGCAGCTTAGCGGGCAGGAGCACAGATACGCAGTATTTT. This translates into CASSLAGRSTDTQYF.